This T cell receptor beta chain was captured by sequencing in a study of immune heterogeneity within non-small cell lung tumors. Across the study: With respect to histology, the tumors encompassed a few squamous cell carcinomas, 9 to 11 non-squamous carcinomas and 1 not otherwise specified.

Multiplex PCR amplified TCR beta CDR3 with 32 V and 13 J primers. Via MiXCR, TCRdb re-called the multiplex PCR reads, giving one row per CDR3 protein. The sample holds fewer than 15,000 distinct CDR3 sequences, about 23% seen once. Study-level findings and limits: Each patient largely had their own distinct set of high-frequency T-cell receptor beta clonotypes. T-cell clonality in a given local region correlated moderately yet significantly with the local tumor mutational burden (R about 0.34).

By share of the sample, this clonotype is large. The antigen remains unidentified. Genomic DNA extracted from bulk tumor tissue served as template. A total of 600 ng was used per sample. Far-apart biopsies, several per primary tumor, were taken during surgery. Curative surgery was undertaken by patients, who had untreated, newly diagnosed non-small cell lung cancer. Samples were obtained from newly diagnosed non-small cell lung cancer patients who were having surgery with curative intent. This clonotype was obtained from a man aged 50-59 years with non-small cell lung cancer. The sample comprised lung tumor tissue.

The CDR3 DNA is TGTGCCACCAGCAGAGATACATTAGCGGGAGGGCAAAAAGATACGCAGTATTTT. Translating it yields CATSRDTLAGGQKDTQYF. The J gene is TRBJ2-3, the V gene TRBV15; TRBD2 aligns across 11 bases. In germline, CDR1 is LNHNV, CDR2 YYDKDF (reference sequence). The CDR3 length is 18 residues. J lost 5 bases, V lost 0 bases, and 10 bases had no gene match.